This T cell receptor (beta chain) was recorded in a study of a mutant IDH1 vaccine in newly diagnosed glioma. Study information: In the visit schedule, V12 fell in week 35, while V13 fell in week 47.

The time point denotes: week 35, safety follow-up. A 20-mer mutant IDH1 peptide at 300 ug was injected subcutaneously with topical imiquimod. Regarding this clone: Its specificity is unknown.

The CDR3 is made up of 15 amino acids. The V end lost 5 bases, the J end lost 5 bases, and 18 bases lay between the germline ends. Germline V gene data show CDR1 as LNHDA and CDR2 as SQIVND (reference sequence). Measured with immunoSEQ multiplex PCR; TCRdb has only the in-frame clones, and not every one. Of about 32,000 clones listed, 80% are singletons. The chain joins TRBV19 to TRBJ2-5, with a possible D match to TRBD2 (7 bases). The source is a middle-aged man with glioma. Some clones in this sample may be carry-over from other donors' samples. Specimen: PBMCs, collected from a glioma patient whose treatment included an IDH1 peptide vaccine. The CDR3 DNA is TGTGCCAGTAGTTACCCCCAGGGAGGGGGTGAGACCCAGTACTTC. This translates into CASSYPQGGGETQYF.